The source of this T cell receptor (beta chain) is a study of OX40 agonist ivuxolimab in advanced cancers. For the study at large: Of mixed ages from about 20 to 90 and averaging about 56 years, the group was roughly 83% male. Partial responses were seen in three patients, one with hepatocellular carcinoma and two with cutaneous melanoma.

This clone was observed a single time. What it recognizes is unknown. Regarding the study as a whole: Expanded clones belonging to CD8+ T cells outnumbered, on average, those of CD4+.

Systemic immunosuppression or a history of autoimmune disease excluded patients. Trimming removed 3 bases at V and 3 bases at J, with 15 bases between. CDR1 is LNHDA and CDR2 is SQIVND in the germline V gene (reference sequence). The CDR3 extends over 15 amino acids. Assay used: immunoSEQ multiplex PCR; TCRdb lists only in-frame clones, some missing. The data show some 77,000 clones, approximately 92% seen once. The rearrangement links TRBV19 to TRBJ2-7; D is perhaps TRBD1 (7 bases). This receptor was obtained from an adult with an advanced solid tumor such as melanoma, head and neck, liver or kidney cancer. Sequenced here: CD4+ or CD8+ T cells sorted from blood, sampled in a trial of the OX40 agonist ivuxolimab. CDR3 coding DNA: TGTGCCAGTAGTATCTATCCGGGGGACAGCTACGAGCAGTACTTC. Translated, it gives CASSIYPGDSYEQYF.